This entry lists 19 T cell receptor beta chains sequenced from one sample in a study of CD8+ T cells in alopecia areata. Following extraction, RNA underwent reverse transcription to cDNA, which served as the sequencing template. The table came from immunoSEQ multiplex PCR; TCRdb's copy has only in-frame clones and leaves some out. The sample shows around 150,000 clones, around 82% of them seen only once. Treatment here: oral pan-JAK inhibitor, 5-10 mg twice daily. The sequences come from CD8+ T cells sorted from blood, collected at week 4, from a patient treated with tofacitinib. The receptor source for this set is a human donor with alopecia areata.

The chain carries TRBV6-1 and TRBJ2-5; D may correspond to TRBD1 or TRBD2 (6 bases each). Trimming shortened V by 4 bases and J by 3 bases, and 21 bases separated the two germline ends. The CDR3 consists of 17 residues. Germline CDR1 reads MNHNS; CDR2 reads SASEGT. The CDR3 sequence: CASSAWVYSRGEETQYF. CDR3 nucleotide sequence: TGTGCCAGCAGTGCGTGGGTTTACTCGAGGGGGGAAGAGACCCAGTACTTC.

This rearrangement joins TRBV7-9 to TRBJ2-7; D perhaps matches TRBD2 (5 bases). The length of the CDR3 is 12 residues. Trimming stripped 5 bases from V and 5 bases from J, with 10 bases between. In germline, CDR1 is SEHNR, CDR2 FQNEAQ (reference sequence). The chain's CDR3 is CASSPRADEQYF. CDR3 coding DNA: TGTGCCAGCAGCCCGAGGGCAGACGAGCAGTACTTC.

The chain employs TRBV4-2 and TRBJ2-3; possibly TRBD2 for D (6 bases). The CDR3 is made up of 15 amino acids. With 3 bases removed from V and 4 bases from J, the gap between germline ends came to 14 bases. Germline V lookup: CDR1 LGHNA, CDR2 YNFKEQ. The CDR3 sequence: CASSQGGHPADTQYF. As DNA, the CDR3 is TGTGCCAGCAGCCAGGGGGGTCATCCCGCAGATACGCAGTATTTT.

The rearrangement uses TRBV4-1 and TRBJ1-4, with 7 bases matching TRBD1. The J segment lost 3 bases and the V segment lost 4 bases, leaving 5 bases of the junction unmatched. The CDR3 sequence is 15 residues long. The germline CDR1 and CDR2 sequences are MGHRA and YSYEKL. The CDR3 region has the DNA TGCGCCAGCAGCCGAGGAGGGACAGCTAATGAAAAACTGTTTTTT. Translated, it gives CASSRGGTANEKLFF.

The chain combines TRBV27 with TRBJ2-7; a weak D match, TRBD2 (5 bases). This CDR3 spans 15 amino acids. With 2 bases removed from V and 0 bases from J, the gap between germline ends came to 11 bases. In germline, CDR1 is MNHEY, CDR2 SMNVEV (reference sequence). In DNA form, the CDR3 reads TGTGCCAGCAGTTTAACGGGGTTAAGCTCCTACGAGCAGTACTTC. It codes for CASSLTGLSSYEQYF.

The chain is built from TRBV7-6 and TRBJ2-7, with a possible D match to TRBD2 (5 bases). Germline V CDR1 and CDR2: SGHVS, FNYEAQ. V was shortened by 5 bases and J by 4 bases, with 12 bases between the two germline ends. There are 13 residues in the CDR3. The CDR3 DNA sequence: TGTGCCAGCAGCCCAGAACGCGGGTACGAGCAGTACTTC. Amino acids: CASSPERGYEQYF.

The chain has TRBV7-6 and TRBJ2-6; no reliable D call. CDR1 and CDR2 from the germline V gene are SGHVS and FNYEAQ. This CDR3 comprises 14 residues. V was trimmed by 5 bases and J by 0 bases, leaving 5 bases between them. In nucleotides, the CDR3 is TGTGCCAGCAGCCCCTCCTCTGGGGCCAACGTCCTGACTTTC. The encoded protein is CASSPSSGANVLTF. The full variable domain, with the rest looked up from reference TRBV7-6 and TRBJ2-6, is GAGVSQSPRYKVTKRGQDVALRCDPISGHVSLYWYRQALGQGPEFLTYFNYEAQQDKSGLPNDRFSAERPEGSISTLTIQRTEQRDSAMYRCASSPSSGANVLTFGAGSRLTVL.

The CDR3 nucleotides are TGTGCCAGCAGCTACTTTACAGGGCCAATCCAAGAGACCCAGTACTTC. Translating gives CASSYFTGPIQETQYF. The J gene is TRBJ2-5, the V gene TRBV11-3; perhaps TRBD1 as D (6 bases). Germline V gives CDR1 SGHNT, CDR2 YENEEA. The CDR3 loop spans 16 amino acids. V shed 4 bases and J shed 1 base, with 16 bases lying between them.

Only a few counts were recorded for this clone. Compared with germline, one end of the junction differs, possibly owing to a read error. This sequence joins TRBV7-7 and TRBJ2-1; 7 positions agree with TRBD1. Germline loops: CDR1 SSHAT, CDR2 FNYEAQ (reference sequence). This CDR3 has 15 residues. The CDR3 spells CASSLGQGVMNEQFF. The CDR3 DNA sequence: TGTGCTAGCAGCTTAGGGCAGGGGGTAATGAATGAGCAGTTCTTC.

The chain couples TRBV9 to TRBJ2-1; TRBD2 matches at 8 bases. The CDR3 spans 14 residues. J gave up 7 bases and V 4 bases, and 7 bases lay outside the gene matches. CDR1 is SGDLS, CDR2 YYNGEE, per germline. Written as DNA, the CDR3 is TGTGCCAGCAGCTATAGCGGGGCGGGAAATGAGCAGTTCTTC. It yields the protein CASSYSGAGNEQFF. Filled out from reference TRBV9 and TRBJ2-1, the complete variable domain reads DSGVTQTPKHLITATGQRVTLRCSPRSGDLSVYWYQQSLDQGLQFLIQYYNGEERAKGNILERFSAQQFPDLHSELNLSSLELGDSALYFCASSYSGAGNEQFFGPGTRLTVL.

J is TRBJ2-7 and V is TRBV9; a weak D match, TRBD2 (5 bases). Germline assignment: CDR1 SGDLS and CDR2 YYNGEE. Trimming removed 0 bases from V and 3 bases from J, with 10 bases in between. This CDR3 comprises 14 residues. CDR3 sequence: CASSVGWENYEQYF. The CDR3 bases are TGTGCCAGCAGCGTAGGGTGGGAGAACTACGAGCAGTACTTC.

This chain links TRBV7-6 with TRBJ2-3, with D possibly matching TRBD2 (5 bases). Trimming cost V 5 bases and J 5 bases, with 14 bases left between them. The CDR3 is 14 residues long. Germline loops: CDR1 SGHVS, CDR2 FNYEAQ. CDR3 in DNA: TGTGCCAGCAGCGATACTGCGGGCCGAGATACGCAGTATTTT. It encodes CASSDTAGRDTQYF.

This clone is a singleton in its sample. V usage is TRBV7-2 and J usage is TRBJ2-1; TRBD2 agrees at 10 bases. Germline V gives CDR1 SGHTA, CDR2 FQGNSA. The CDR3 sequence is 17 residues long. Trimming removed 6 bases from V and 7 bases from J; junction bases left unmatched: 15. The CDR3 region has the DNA TGTGCCAGCAGACTCGAACCGCTAGCGGGGGTCCTGAATGAGCAGTTCTTC. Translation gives CASRLEPLAGVLNEQFF.

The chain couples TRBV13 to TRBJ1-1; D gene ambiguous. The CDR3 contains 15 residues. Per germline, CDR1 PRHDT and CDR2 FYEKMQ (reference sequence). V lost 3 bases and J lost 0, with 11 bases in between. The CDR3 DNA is TGTGCCAGCAGCTTGACAAGGGAGATGAACACTGAAGCTTTCTTT. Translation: CASSLTREMNTEAFF.

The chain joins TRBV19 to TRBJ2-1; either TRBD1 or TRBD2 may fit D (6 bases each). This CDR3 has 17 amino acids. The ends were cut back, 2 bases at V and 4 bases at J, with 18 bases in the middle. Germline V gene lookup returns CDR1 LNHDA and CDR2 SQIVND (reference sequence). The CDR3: CASSIFSVGGGYNEQFF. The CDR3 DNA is TGTGCCAGTAGTATATTTTCCGTCGGAGGGGGGTACAATGAGCAGTTCTTC.

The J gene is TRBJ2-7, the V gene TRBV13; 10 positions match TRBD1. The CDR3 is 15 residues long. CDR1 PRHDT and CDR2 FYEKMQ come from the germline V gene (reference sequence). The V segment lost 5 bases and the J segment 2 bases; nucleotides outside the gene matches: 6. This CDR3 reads CASSKGTGDPYEQYF. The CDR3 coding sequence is TGTGCCAGCAGCAAGGGGACAGGGGACCCCTACGAGCAGTACTTC.

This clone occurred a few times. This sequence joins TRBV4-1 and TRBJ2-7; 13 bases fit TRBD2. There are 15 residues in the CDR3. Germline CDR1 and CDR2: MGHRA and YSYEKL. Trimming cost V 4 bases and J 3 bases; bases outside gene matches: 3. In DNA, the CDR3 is TGCGCCAGCAGCCTTAGGACTAGCGGGGGCTACGAGCAGTACTTC. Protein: CASSLRTSGGYEQYF.

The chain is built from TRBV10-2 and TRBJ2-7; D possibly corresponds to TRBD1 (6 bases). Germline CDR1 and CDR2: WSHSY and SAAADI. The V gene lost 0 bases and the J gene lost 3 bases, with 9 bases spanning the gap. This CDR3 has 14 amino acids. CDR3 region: CASSESTGLYEQYF. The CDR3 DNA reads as TGCGCCAGCAGTGAGTCGACAGGCCTCTACGAGCAGTACTTC.

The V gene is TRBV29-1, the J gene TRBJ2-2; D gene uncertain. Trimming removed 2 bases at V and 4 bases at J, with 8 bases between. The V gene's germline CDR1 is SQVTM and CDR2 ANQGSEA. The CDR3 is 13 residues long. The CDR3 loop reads CSVESERTGELFF. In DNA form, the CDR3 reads TGCAGCGTTGAATCGGAACGCACCGGGGAGCTGTTTTTT.